Each of the 24 T cell receptor beta chains below was sequenced from the same sample in a study of blood T cell repertoires in COVID-19. Profiled with immunoSEQ multiplex PCR; TCRdb holds only in-frame clones, not every one. The table shows about 70,000 clones, with roughly 80% occurring only once. The sample comprised peripheral blood. The receptors were gathered from a human donor in a cohort sampled during active COVID-19.

This clone was seen a single time. This chain uses TRBV29-1 with TRBJ1-2; 8 bases are shared with TRBD1. Germline CDR1 SQVTM, CDR2 ANQGSEA. This CDR3 region has 13 residues. Germline trimming cut 5 bases from V and 4 bases from J; bases unmatched to any gene: 6. The CDR3 here is CSVMVGQVYGYTF. CDR3 bases: TGCAGCGTTATGGTGGGACAGGTCTATGGCTACACCTTC.

The chain couples TRBV4-1 to TRBJ2-7; perhaps TRBD1 as D (6 bases). Trimming cost V 3 bases and J 5 bases, with 20 bases left between them. There are 16 residues in the CDR3. From germline, CDR1 is MGHRA and CDR2 YSYEKL. The DNA for the CDR3 is TGCGCCAGCAGCCACGGGTCAGGGGTCCGAGCCCACGAGCAGTACTTC. Residues: CASSHGSGVRAHEQYF.

J is TRBJ1-1 and V is TRBV5-1, with D maybe TRBD1 (6 bases). The CDR3 contains 15 residues. Germline CDR1 and CDR2: SGHRS and YFSETQ. V dropped 0 bases and J dropped 0 bases, with 9 bases sitting between them. The CDR3 loop is CASSLAGQLNTEAFF. The CDR3 DNA is TGCGCCAGCAGCTTGGCCGGACAGCTGAACACTGAAGCTTTCTTT.

The V call is TRBV6-2 or TRBV6-3, the J call TRBJ1-4; 10 nucleotides line up with TRBD1. CDR3 length equals 17 residues. J lost 2 bases, V lost 6 bases, and 9 bases had no gene match. Germline CDR1 and CDR2: MNHEY and SVGEGT. In DNA, the CDR3 is TGTGCCAGCAGCCCCGGACAGGGGGTACCGACTAATGAAAAACTGTTTTTT. As protein: CASSPGQGVPTNEKLFF.

The chain uses TRBV11-3 and TRBJ1-1, with TRBD1 as a possible D gene (5 bases). This CDR3 region has 14 residues. The germline V gene has CDR1 SGHNT and CDR2 YENEEA. V gave up 5 bases and J gave up 5 bases, with 15 bases separating them. The CDR3 loop is CASSPQGSLTEAFF. The CDR3 region has the DNA TGTGCCAGCAGCCCCCAGGGCTCCCTTACTGAAGCTTTCTTT.

J is TRBJ2-3 and V is TRBV5-1; 7 nucleotides line up with TRBD2. CDR1 SGHRS and CDR2 YFSETQ come from the germline V gene. V was pared by 5 bases and J by 7 bases, with 10 bases of the junction left unmatched. The CDR3 sequence is 14 residues long. CDR3 amino acids: CASRNSTSSNTQYF. As DNA, the CDR3 is TGCGCCAGCAGAAATTCGACTAGCTCAAATACGCAGTATTTT. The full variable domain, rest sourced from reference TRBV5-1 and TRBJ2-3, is KAGVTQTPRYLIKTRGQQVTLSCSPISGHRSVSWYQQTPGQGLQFLFEYFSETQRNKGNFPGRFSGRQFSNSRSEMNVSTLELGDSALYLCASRNSTSSNTQYFGPGTRLTVL.

This rearrangement joins TRBV4-1 to TRBJ1-2, with 10 bases that match TRBD1. The CDR3 covers 16 residues. Germline V CDR1 and CDR2: MGHRA, YSYEKL. The CDR3 sequence is CASRPGQGPTNYGYTF. CDR3 DNA: TGCGCTTCACGACCGGGACAGGGGCCAACTAACTATGGCTACACCTTC.

The chain links TRBV5-1 to TRBJ1-2; TRBD1 matches at 10 bases. The CDR3 covers 14 residues. The V gene end was trimmed by 4 bases and the J gene end by 5 bases; junction bases not matched to a gene: 5. Germline V gene data show CDR1 as SGHRS and CDR2 as YFSETQ. Here the CDR3 reads CASSQPGQGYGYTF. CDR3 in DNA: TGCGCCAGCAGCCAGCCGGGACAGGGGTATGGCTACACCTTC.

The chain uses TRBV5-1 and TRBJ2-2; D possibly corresponds to TRBD1 (5 bases). The V end lost 2 bases, the J end lost 4 bases, and 15 bases lay between the germline ends. The V gene's germline CDR1 is SGHRS and CDR2 YFSETQ. The length of the CDR3 is 16 residues. This CDR3 reads CASSFIPGRGTGELFF. CDR3 coding DNA: TGCGCCAGCAGCTTTATCCCAGGGCGAGGCACCGGGGAGCTGTTTTTT.

The J gene is TRBJ1-5, the V gene TRBV5-4; 7 bases map to TRBD1. The CDR3 has 15 residues. In germline, CDR1 is SGHNT, CDR2 YYREEE (reference sequence). The V segment lost 0 bases and the J segment 6 bases; nucleotides outside the gene matches: 6. The CDR3 loop reads CASSLVQGKGQPQHF. The DNA of the CDR3 is TGTGCCAGCAGCTTGGTACAGGGGAAGGGTCAGCCCCAGCATTTT.

The rearrangement uses TRBV5-5 and TRBJ1-5; TRBD1 agrees at 8 bases. Germline V lookup: CDR1 SGHKS, CDR2 YYEKEE (reference sequence). The CDR3 sequence is 15 residues long. V lost 0 bases, J lost 3 bases, and 2 bases stayed unmatched. CDR3 sequence: CASSLGQGINQPQHF. CDR3 DNA: TGTGCCAGCAGCTTGGGACAGGGGATCAATCAGCCCCAGCATTTT.

The chain couples TRBV7-7 to TRBJ2-5; D may be TRBD1 (5 bases). There are 14 residues in the CDR3. Trimming pared 5 bases from V and 4 bases from J, leaving 14 bases between. Germline CDR1 is SSHAT and CDR2 is FNYEAQ (reference sequence). The CDR3 DNA reads TGTGCCAGCAGCCTTGAATGGCAGGGAGAGACCCAGTACTTC. It yields the protein CASSLEWQGETQYF.

CDR3 region: CASSFSRSRLTEAFF. The CDR3 region has the DNA TGTGCCAGTAGTTTTTCACGGTCGAGGTTGACTGAAGCTTTCTTT. The chain is built from TRBV19 and TRBJ1-1; D is ambiguous. Germline lookup yields CDR1 LNHDA and CDR2 SQIVND (reference sequence). This CDR3 has 15 residues. The ends were cut back, 5 bases at V and 5 bases at J, with 18 bases in the middle.

This clone has a single count. J is TRBJ2-3 and V is TRBV10-3; 12 bases align to TRBD2. Germline assignment: CDR1 ENHRY and CDR2 SYGVKD. There are 17 residues in the CDR3. The trim removed 11 bases at V and 5 bases at J, leaving 17 bases unmatched. The CDR3 here is CASTIGLAGGEVDTQYF. The DNA of the CDR3 is TGTGCCTCGACGATAGGGCTAGCGGGGGGGGAGGTAGATACGCAGTATTTT.

The genes are TRBV19 and TRBJ1-6, with TRBD1 as a possible D gene (6 bases). Looked up from germline, CDR1 is LNHDA and CDR2 is SQIVND (reference sequence). The CDR3 extends over 13 amino acids. V lost 3 bases and J lost 9, with 9 bases in between. CDR3 coding DNA: TGTGCCAGTAGTATGGCCAGGGGTTCACCCCTCCACTTT. Translation: CASSMARGSPLHF.

Only one count was recorded for this clone. V usage is TRBV19 and J usage is TRBJ1-5; D is undetermined. CDR1 LNHDA and CDR2 SQIVND come from the germline V gene (reference sequence). The CDR3 has 13 amino acids. Trimming took 2 bases from V and 6 from J, leaving 8 bases between them. The CDR3 coding sequence is TGTGCCAGTAGTATAATATCCGGTCAGCCCCAGCATTTT. Amino acid sequence: CASSIISGQPQHF.

V gene TRBV15 combines with J gene TRBJ1-2, with D maybe TRBD1 (6 bases). Germline-derived CDR1 and CDR2 are LNHNV and YYDKDF (reference sequence). The V and J ends lost 0 bases and 8 bases respectively, with 16 bases between them. The CDR3 is 15 amino acids. Here the CDR3 DNA reads TGTGCCACCAGCAGAGATAACACAGGGAAGGGCGGCTACACCTTC. Protein sequence: CATSRDNTGKGGYTF.

This chain uses TRBV3-1 (or the pseudogene TRBV3-2) with TRBJ2-7, with D perhaps TRBD2 (6 bases). Germline V gene sequence: CDR1 LGHDT, CDR2 YNNKEL (reference sequence). This CDR3 is built from 16 residues. V was clipped by 1 base and J by 0 bases, with 13 bases between them. The CDR3 bases are TGTGCCAGCAGCCAAGGCTTATACGGGAGCTCCTACGAGCAGTACTTC. As protein: CASSQGLYGSSYEQYF.

The rearrangement joins TRBV7-2 to TRBJ2-6; possible D gene TRBD2, 6 bases. V was pared by 5 bases and J by 0 bases, with 14 bases between. Germline CDR1 and CDR2: SGHTA and FQGNSA. The CDR3 consists of 17 residues. The CDR3, as DNA: TGTGCCAGCAGCGCCCGGGGACTGAACTCTGGGGCCAACGTCCTGACTTTC. Amino acid sequence: CASSARGLNSGANVLTF. Variable domain in full (rest from reference TRBV7-2 and TRBJ2-6): GAGVSQSPSNKVTEKGKDVELRCDPISGHTALYWYRQSLGQGLEFLIYFQGNSAPDKSGLPSDRFSAERTGGSVSTLTIQRTQQEDSAVYLCASSARGLNSGANVLTFGAGSRLTVL.

The rearrangement links TRBV2 to TRBJ1-3, with D perhaps TRBD1 (6 bases). Germline CDR1 is SNHLY and CDR2 is FYNNEI. V dropped 0 bases and J dropped 4 bases, with 10 bases sitting between them. The CDR3 covers 15 residues. DNA of the CDR3: TGTGCCAGCAGTGAAGCCAGGGGACGCGGAAACACCATATATTTT. This translates into CASSEARGRGNTIYF. The whole variable domain, filled in from reference TRBV2 and TRBJ1-3, reads EPEVTQTPSHQVTQMGQEVILRCVPISNHLYFYWYRQILGQKVEFLVSFYNNEISEKSEIFDDQFSVERPDGSNFTLKIRSTKLEDSAMYFCASSEARGRGNTIYFGEGSWLTVV.

V and J are TRBV2 and TRBJ2-7, with 8 positions matching TRBD2. Germline loops: CDR1 SNHLY, CDR2 FYNNEI. V lost 1 base to trimming and J lost 6 bases; unmatched junction nucleotides: 11. This CDR3 is built from 16 residues. The CDR3 here is CASSEVGGAGGGEQYF. In nucleotides, the CDR3 is TGTGCCAGCAGTGAAGTCGGGGGGGCCGGGGGCGGCGAGCAGTACTTC.

The rearrangement uses TRBV4-1 and TRBJ2-1; maybe TRBD2 (6 bases). The germline CDR1 and CDR2 sequences are MGHRA and YSYEKL. The ends were cut back, 8 bases at V and 3 bases at J, with 11 bases in the middle. The CDR3 contains 13 residues. The CDR3 DNA reads TGCGCCAGCTCGGGACTTTTCTACAATGAGCAGTTCTTC. Its translation is CASSGLFYNEQFF.

Comment on this clone: Other DNA sequences within the sample encode an identical CDR3. This rearrangement joins TRBV5-1 to TRBJ2-5; the match to TRBD2 covers 9 bases. Trimming at V came to 4 bases and at J to 5 bases, leaving 12 bases not matched to a gene. Germline assignment: CDR1 SGHRS and CDR2 YFSETQ. The CDR3 extends over 16 amino acids. The CDR3 reads CASSRQLAGGRETQYF. The CDR3, as DNA: TGCGCCAGCAGCCGACAACTCGCGGGGGGGCGGGAGACCCAGTACTTC.

The table lists this clone with a few counts. The V call is TRBV7-2, the J call TRBJ2-1; TRBD1 is a possible D gene (6 bases). V shed 6 bases and J shed 5 bases, with 14 bases lying between them. This CDR3 has 14 amino acids. The germline V gene has CDR1 SGHTA and CDR2 FQGNSA. The CDR3 DNA reads TGTGCCAGCAGTCAAAGGTACAGGGACAATGAGCAGTTCTTC. Translating gives CASSQRYRDNEQFF.